The 32 T cell receptor beta chains below were found in one sample sequenced in a study of shared clonotypes between healthy human individuals. TCRdb keeps only in-frame clones here, not all; method: immunoSEQ multiplex PCR. The sample carries about 2 million clones, approximately 95% recorded once. Specimen: naive CD4+ T cells sorted from blood. Regarding subset: CD45RA+ positively selected. These receptors were obtained from a young man in good health.

V and J are TRBV15 and TRBJ2-7; unclear D gene. CDR1 and CDR2 (germline): LNHNV, YYDKDF (reference sequence). Trimming removed 0 bases at V and 2 bases at J, with 8 bases between. The CDR3 has 14 amino acids. CDR3 residues: CATSREPPTYEQYF. DNA of the CDR3: TGTGCCACCAGCAGAGAACCCCCGACCTACGAGCAGTACTTC.

This clone has a handful of counts. The rearrangement joins TRBV27 to TRBJ2-7; D perhaps matches TRBD2 (5 bases). CDR3 length: 12 amino acids. Germline CDR1 reads MNHEY; CDR2 reads SMNVEV (reference sequence). The germline V and J ends were trimmed by 5 bases and 2 bases, with 7 bases remaining between them. The CDR3 sequence: CASSPGTYEQYF. Here the CDR3 DNA reads TGTGCCAGCAGTCCCGGGACCTACGAGCAGTACTTC.

This clone was observed a handful of times. This chain connects TRBV4-1 to TRBJ1-5; no definite D call. Germline values: CDR1 MGHRA, CDR2 YSYEKL. Trimming cost V 3 bases and J 6 bases, with 12 bases left between them. The CDR3 length is 14 residues. The CDR3 is CASSQDIQAQPQHF. In DNA form, the CDR3 reads TGCGCCAGCAGCCAGGATATTCAGGCTCAGCCCCAGCATTTT.

Regarding this clone: Other DNA sequences in the same sample also yield this CDR3. The gene calls are TRBV18 and TRBJ1-1, with TRBD1 matching over 7 bases. There are 13 residues in the CDR3. Germline V gene data show CDR1 as KGHSH and CDR2 as LQKENI. V lost 3 bases and J lost 7; bases outside the gene matches: 5. In nucleotides, the CDR3 is TGTGCCAGCTCACCCAGTCGGGACAGTGAAGCTTTCTTT. It yields the protein CASSPSRDSEAFF. Full variable domain (rest looked up from reference TRBV18 and TRBJ1-1): NAGVMQNPRHLVRRRGQEARLRCSPMKGHSHVYWYRQLPEEGLKFMVYLQKENIIDESGMPKERFSAEFPKEGPSILRIQQVVRGDSAAYFCASSPSRDSEAFFGQGTRLTVV.

The rearrangement links TRBV5-4 to TRBJ1-1; D remains ambiguous. The V and J ends lost 3 bases and 2 bases respectively, with 5 bases between them. The CDR3 is 12 amino acids. Germline-derived CDR1 and CDR2 are SGHNT and YYREEE (reference sequence). Written as DNA, the CDR3 is TGTGCCAGCAGCTCAGATAACACTGAAGCTTTCTTT. This codes for CASSSDNTEAFF. The full variable domain, its missing parts supplied by reference TRBV5-4 and TRBJ1-1, is ETGVTQSPTHLIKTRGQQVTLRCSSQSGHNTVSWYQQALGQGPQFIFQYYREEENGRGNFPPRFSGLQFPNYSSELNVNALELDDSALYLCASSSDNTEAFFGQGTRLTVV.

CDR3 DNA: TGTGCCTCCGGACAGACGAACACCGGGGAGCTGTTTTTT. Translation: CASGQTNTGELFF. The chain recombines TRBV27 with TRBJ2-2, with a possible D match to TRBD1 (6 bases). Germline V gives CDR1 MNHEY, CDR2 SMNVEV (reference sequence). V lost 11 bases and J lost 0, with 10 bases in between. The CDR3 is made up of 13 amino acids.

V is TRBV28 and J is TRBJ1-6; perhaps TRBD1 as D (6 bases). CDR1 is MDHEN, CDR2 SYDVKM, per germline. CDR3 length: 15 residues. V lost 6 bases to trimming and J lost 10 bases, with 19 bases between them. Written as DNA, the CDR3 is TGTGCCAGCAGCAAGACAGGCTCCCGGGAATCACCCCTCCACTTT. Translating it yields CASSKTGSRESPLHF.

The chain combines TRBV5-6 with TRBJ1-2, with D unresolved. The germline V gene encodes CDR1 SGHDT and CDR2 YYEEEE. V was shortened by 1 base and J by 4 bases, with 11 bases between the two germline ends. The CDR3 loop spans 14 amino acids. DNA of the CDR3: TGTGCCAGCAGCTTGTTTTCCGGGGTCTATGGCTACACCTTC. As protein: CASSLFSGVYGYTF.

The V gene is TRBV5-1, the J gene TRBJ2-3, with D unclear. Germline assignment: CDR1 SGHRS and CDR2 YFSETQ. This CDR3 region has 16 residues. Trimming took off 1 base at V and 4 bases at J, with 16 bases between the two ends. The CDR3 DNA sequence: TGCGCCAGCAGCTTGAGTGCAGCCCGGGTCGCAGATACGCAGTATTTT. Amino acids: CASSLSAARVADTQYF.

This clone was seen just once. Other nucleotide sequences in the sample specify the same CDR3. The CDR3 region is CASRTSGSSYNEQFF. CDR3 in DNA: TGTGCCAGTAGGACTAGCGGAAGCTCCTACAATGAGCAGTTCTTC. This chain joins TRBV19 and TRBJ2-1; TRBD2 aligns across 9 bases. V gave up 6 bases and J gave up 0 bases; unmatched junction bases: 3. This CDR3 has 15 residues. In germline, CDR1 is LNHDA, CDR2 SQIVND (reference sequence).

This chain links TRBV2 with TRBJ2-1; D remains ambiguous. V lost 2 bases and J 4 bases, leaving 6 bases between the germline ends. Per the germline V gene, CDR1 is SNHLY and CDR2 is FYNNEI. This CDR3 spans 13 amino acids. CDR3 in amino acids: CASSETSYNEQFF. Written as DNA, the CDR3 is TGTGCCAGCAGTGAAACCTCTTACAATGAGCAGTTCTTC.

The chain recombines TRBV29-1 with TRBJ2-1, with 12 bases that match TRBD2. V trimming: 6 bases; J trimming: 10 bases; junction bases outside the gene matches: 4. Germline CDR1 and CDR2: SQVTM and ANQGSEA. The CDR3 runs to 12 residues. The chain's CDR3 is CSVGTSGREQFF. CDR3 sequence (DNA): TGCAGCGTGGGAACTAGCGGGAGGGAGCAGTTCTTC.

The chain joins TRBV10-3 to TRBJ2-7, with 8 nucleotides matching TRBD1. The CDR3 loop spans 15 amino acids. The germline gives CDR1 ENHRY, CDR2 SYGVKD. V lost 7 bases, J lost 8 bases, and 16 bases stayed unmatched. CDR3 sequence reads: CAITNPGGQGSQQYF. The DNA for the CDR3 is TGTGCCATCACCAACCCAGGGGGCCAGGGGAGTCAGCAGTACTTC.

This clone has only one observation. The V and J genes are TRBV28 and TRBJ1-2; D possibly corresponds to TRBD1 (5 bases). The germline CDR1 and CDR2 sequences are MDHEN and SYDVKM. The CDR3 extends over 13 amino acids. Trimming shortened V by 8 bases and J by 4 bases, and 14 bases separated the two germline ends. The CDR3 nucleotides are TGTGCCAGCGGGAACTTACAGGTCTATGGCTACACCTTC. Translated, it gives CASGNLQVYGYTF.

Concerning this clone: In the same sample, other DNA sequences code for this CDR3. In DNA form, the CDR3 reads TGCAGCGTTGACCCTAGCACAGATACGCAGTATTTT. Its translation: CSVDPSTDTQYF. This sequence joins TRBV29-1 and TRBJ2-3; D gene uncertain. The CDR3 contains 12 residues. V lost 3 bases, J lost 0 bases, and 4 bases lay in between. CDR1 and CDR2 from the germline V gene are SQVTM and ANQGSEA.

The chain links TRBV30 to TRBJ1-1; 7 nucleotides match TRBD1. Trimming took 3 bases from V and 1 from J; bases not matched to a gene: 5. Germline CDR1 is GTSNPN and CDR2 is SVGIG (reference sequence). This CDR3 comprises 14 residues. CDR3 amino acids: CAWSRGRGNTEAFF. The CDR3 bases are TGTGCCTGGAGCAGGGGGAGGGGGAACACTGAAGCTTTCTTT.

The chain is built from TRBV30 and TRBJ2-5; D perhaps matches TRBD1 (5 bases). The germline gives CDR1 GTSNPN, CDR2 SVGIG (reference sequence). With 0 bases removed from V and 3 bases from J, the gap between germline ends came to 17 bases. The CDR3 consists of 16 residues. The CDR3 nucleotides read TGTGCCTGGAGTGTAACTTGGACACCTACCAAAGAGACCCAGTACTTC. Translated: CAWSVTWTPTKETQYF.

V gene TRBV6-5 combines with J gene TRBJ1-2, with no clear D. Trimming pared 6 bases from V and 3 bases from J, leaving 11 bases between. The CDR3 contains 13 residues. Germline V gene lookup returns CDR1 MNHEY and CDR2 SVGAGI. The CDR3: CASSPDVYYGYTF. As DNA, the CDR3 is TGTGCCAGCAGCCCAGACGTTTACTATGGCTACACCTTC.

The chain employs TRBV2 and TRBJ1-6, with D perhaps TRBD1 (5 bases). Trimming removed 4 bases from V and 6 bases from J, with 10 bases in between. This CDR3 contains 14 residues. Germline V gene sequence: CDR1 SNHLY, CDR2 FYNNEI. In DNA form, the CDR3 reads TGTGCCAGCAGTGTAGGCAGGGCTAATTCACCCCTCCACTTT. The encoded protein is CASSVGRANSPLHF. Complete variable domain (other parts from reference TRBV2 and TRBJ1-6): EPEVTQTPSHQVTQMGQEVILRCVPISNHLYFYWYRQILGQKVEFLVSFYNNEISEKSEIFDDQFSVERPDGSNFTLKIRSTKLEDSAMYFCASSVGRANSPLHFGNGTRLTVT.

As for this clone: Within the sample, other DNA sequences also encode this same CDR3. The V call is TRBV5-4, the J call TRBJ2-7; D might be TRBD2 (5 bases). Trimming took off 0 bases at V and 0 bases at J, with 10 bases between the two ends. This CDR3 spans 15 amino acids. Germline V gives CDR1 SGHNT, CDR2 YYREEE (reference sequence). CDR3 nucleotide sequence: TGTGCCAGCAGCTTGGAGGCGGGCAGCTCCTACGAGCAGTACTTC. Translated: CASSLEAGSSYEQYF.

The chain employs TRBV5-1 and TRBJ1-4, with D uncertain. Germline V gives CDR1 SGHRS, CDR2 YFSETQ. V shed 0 bases and J shed 3 bases, with 6 bases lying between them. The CDR3 totals 14 residues. Here the CDR3 reads CASSLGPSNEKLFF. DNA for the CDR3: TGCGCCAGCAGCTTGGGACCATCTAATGAAAAACTGTTTTTT.

This clone was seen once. V gene TRBV27 combines with J gene TRBJ2-2; no clear D. Germline CDR1 is MNHEY and CDR2 is SMNVEV (reference sequence). Between the trimmed V and J ends, which lost 6 bases and 3 bases, there was a span of 17 bases. The CDR3 has 16 residues. Here the CDR3 reads CASRTLGNTDTGELFF. The CDR3 DNA sequence: TGTGCCAGCAGGACCCTCGGCAACACTGACACCGGGGAGCTGTTTTTT.

This sequence joins TRBV7-9 and TRBJ1-1, with D uncertain. This CDR3 is built from 15 residues. Trimming took off 8 bases at V and 0 bases at J, with 16 bases between the two ends. Germline V gene data show CDR1 as SEHNR and CDR2 as FQNEAQ (reference sequence). The CDR3 sequence is CASYAEGPMNTEAFF. The CDR3 coding sequence is TGTGCCAGCTATGCCGAAGGACCCATGAACACTGAAGCTTTCTTT.

This clone came up once. The rearrangement uses TRBV7-9 and TRBJ1-1, with D perhaps TRBD1 (6 bases). V lost 3 bases to trimming and J lost 4 bases, with 18 bases between them. The CDR3 length is 16 residues. Germline CDR1 reads SEHNR; CDR2 reads FQNEAQ (reference sequence). CDR3 amino acids: CASSLTQGIGATEAFF. DNA of the CDR3: TGTGCCAGCAGCTTGACTCAGGGGATAGGGGCCACTGAAGCTTTCTTT.

The chain uses TRBV6-5 and TRBJ2-7; 9 positions agree with TRBD2. J gave up 3 bases and V 5 bases, and 2 bases lay outside the gene matches. CDR1 and CDR2 from the germline V gene are MNHEY and SVGAGI. The CDR3 covers 13 residues. CDR3 residues: CASSASGIYEQYF. The CDR3 nucleotides are TGTGCCAGCAGTGCTAGCGGGATCTACGAGCAGTACTTC.

The chain carries TRBV4-1 and TRBJ1-4; D is uncertain. CDR3 length: 18 residues. Germline CDR1 reads MGHRA; CDR2 reads YSYEKL. Trimming pared 0 bases from V and 1 base from J, leaving 15 bases between. CDR3 loop: CASSQDTFSVLTNEKLFF. CDR3 bases: TGCGCCAGCAGCCAAGATACCTTTAGCGTGCTAACTAATGAAAAACTGTTTTTT.

This clone is a singleton in its sample. The chain carries TRBV10-3 and TRBJ2-3; 8 bases are a match to TRBD2. CDR1 and CDR2 (germline): ENHRY, SYGVKD. V shed 4 bases and J 5 bases; nucleotides not matched to a gene: 8. This CDR3 has 15 residues. CDR3 sequence: CAISGGAGVGDTQYF. The CDR3 nucleotides are TGTGCCATCAGTGGTGGAGCGGGAGTAGGAGATACGCAGTATTTT.

The chain is built from TRBV6-5 and TRBJ2-1; D is perhaps TRBD1 (5 bases). Trimming stripped 2 bases from V and 6 bases from J, with 11 bases between. The CDR3 extends over 14 amino acids. Germline V gene sequence: CDR1 MNHEY, CDR2 SVGAGI. CDR3 sequence reads: CASSYLDTINEQFF. The CDR3 nucleotides read TGTGCCAGCAGTTACCTGGACACCATCAATGAGCAGTTCTTC.

This chain uses TRBV25-1 with TRBJ1-2; no firm D call. Germline V gene sequence: CDR1 MGHDK, CDR2 SYGVNS. The CDR3 is 15 amino acids. Trimming left V 1 base short and J 4 bases short, with 13 bases between. CDR3 loop: CASSESTVTGYGYTF. CDR3 DNA sequence: TGTGCCAGCAGTGAATCCACGGTAACCGGCTATGGCTACACCTTC.

This clone showed up just once. This chain joins TRBV28 and TRBJ2-3, with D perhaps TRBD1 (6 bases). Germline V gene data show CDR1 as MDHEN and CDR2 as SYDVKM. Trimming removed 6 bases from V and 2 bases from J, with 18 bases in between. The CDR3 loop spans 16 amino acids. CDR3 loop: CASSRTDKAPTDTQYF. The DNA of the CDR3 is TGTGCCAGCAGCCGGACAGACAAGGCTCCCACAGATACGCAGTATTTT.

The V and J genes are TRBV30 and TRBJ2-2, with TRBD2 matching 7 bases. V shed 0 bases and J 5 bases; nucleotides not matched to a gene: 3. From germline, CDR1 is GTSNPN and CDR2 SVGIG (reference sequence). CDR3 length: 14 residues. The CDR3 DNA sequence: TGTGCCTGGAGTGTACTTAGCGGGACCGGGGAGCTGTTTTTT. It encodes CAWSVLSGTGELFF.

V usage is TRBV19 and J usage is TRBJ2-7; 8 positions agree with TRBD1. Germline V gene data show CDR1 as LNHDA and CDR2 as SQIVND (reference sequence). The CDR3 spans 15 residues. With 4 bases clipped from V and 0 bases from J, the junction kept 5 bases outside the gene matches. CDR3 bases: TGTGCCAGTAGTAAACCAACAGGGGGCTCCTACGAGCAGTACTTC. Translating it yields CASSKPTGGSYEQYF.